This T cell receptor (beta chain) is from a study of long-term antiretroviral therapy in people with HIV. Study findings and constraints: ART adherence, viral resistance and therapy changes were not recorded.

CDR3 length: 13 residues. The V end lost 5 bases, the J end lost 0 bases, and 9 bases lay between the germline ends. Germline CDR1 reads SQVTM; CDR2 reads ANQGSEA. The immunoSEQ assay was v3.0, run at survey level. Here immunoSEQ multiplex PCR was the method, and the copy in TCRdb shows in-frame clones only, minus some. There are around 21,000 clones in the sample; 80% to 90% occur only once, and almost 3.5% lies in the top ten. A remark on this clone: The antigen is undetermined.

This TCR derives from a woman in her fifties or sixties with HIV. The sample was unsorted PBMCs, taken 1.9 years after starting antiretroviral therapy. The V gene is TRBV29-1, the J gene TRBJ2-3; D is tentatively TRBD1 or TRBD2 (5 bases each). The CDR3 is CSVRGRSTDTQYF. The CDR3 DNA follows: TGCAGCGTTCGGGGACGGAGCACAGATACGCAGTATTTT.